This entry concerns a single TCR beta chain. The antigen remains unidentified. The sample comes from a study of cytomegalovirus exposure and HLA in healthy donors. About the study: The approximately 110 validation repertoires used the same platform as the roughly 620 first-cohort repertoires, a later analysis reported.

Study-wide points: Accounts indicate the classifier identified cytomegalovirus status with strong specificity and sensitivity.

Generated by immunoSEQ multiplex PCR, the TCRdb table keeps only in-frame clones and is missing some. The table records 130,000 or so clones, about 91% of them present only once. The sequence was obtained from a woman aged 18-29 years in good health and CMV-seronegative. Sequencing input: PBMCs.

CDR3 protein: CASSVDRASGNTIYF. For the CDR3, the DNA is TGTGCCAGCAGCGTTGACAGGGCCTCTGGAAACACCATATATTTT. The chain uses TRBV5-4 and TRBJ1-3, with 7 bases aligning to TRBD1. The CDR3 consists of 15 residues. Germline V lookup: CDR1 SGHNT, CDR2 YYREEE (reference sequence). V trimming: 4 bases; J trimming: 0 bases; junction bases outside the gene matches: 4.